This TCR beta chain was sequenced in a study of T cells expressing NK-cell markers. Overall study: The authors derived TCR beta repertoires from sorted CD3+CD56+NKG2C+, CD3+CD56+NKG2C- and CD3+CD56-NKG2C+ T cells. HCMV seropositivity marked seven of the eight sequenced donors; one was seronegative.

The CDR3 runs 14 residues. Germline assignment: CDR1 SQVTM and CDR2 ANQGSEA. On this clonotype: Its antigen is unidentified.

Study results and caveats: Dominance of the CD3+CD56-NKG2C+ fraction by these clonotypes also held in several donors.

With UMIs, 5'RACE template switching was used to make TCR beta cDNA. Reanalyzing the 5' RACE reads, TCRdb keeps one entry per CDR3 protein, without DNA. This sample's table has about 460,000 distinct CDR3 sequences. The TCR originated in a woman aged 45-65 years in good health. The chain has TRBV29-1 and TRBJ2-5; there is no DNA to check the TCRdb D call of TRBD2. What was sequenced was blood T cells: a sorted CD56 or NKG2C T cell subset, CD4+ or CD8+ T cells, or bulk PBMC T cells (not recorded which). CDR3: CSVEPRLAEETQYF. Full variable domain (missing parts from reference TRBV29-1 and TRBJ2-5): SAVISQKPSRDICQRGTSLTIQCQVDSQVTMMFWYRQQPGQSLTLIATANQGSEATYESGFVIDKFPISRPNLTFSTLTVSNMSPEDSSIYLCSVEPRLAEETQYFGPGTRLLVL.